The clone carrying this T cell receptor beta chain has just a few counts. The antigen remains undetermined. The data were obtained in a study of molecular identifiers for immune sequencing clone quantification. General observations from the study: Barcode collisions between identical TCR molecules could shrink estimates of highly expanded clone sizes.

Library preparation followed earlier protocols using designated TCR primers. A single record per CDR3 protein comes from TCRdb applying MiXCR to the PCR reads. The sample contains over 65,000 distinct CDR3 sequences, nearly 25% of which appear only once. Using 10%, 30% or 50% RNA, naive CD8 libraries were derived from approximately 20,000 to 1,000,000 sorted cells. Naive CD8 T cells were FACS-sorted by CD8+CD4-CCR7+CD45RA+ markers. The CDR3 loop spans 16 amino acids. Germline CDR1 reads MNHEY; CDR2 reads SMNVEV (reference sequence). Trimming pared 4 bases from V and 4 bases from J, leaving 16 bases between.

The source of this sequence is a human donor in good health. Some libraries in this study had Jurkat cell RNA spiked in. Sequencing used naive CD8+ T cells from blood, with Jurkat cell RNA spiked in. Indicated subset: FACS-sorted CD8+CD4-CCR7+CD45RA+ naive T cells. This sequence joins TRBV27 and TRBJ2-2; perhaps TRBD1 as D (5 bases). The CDR3 protein is CASSYTRVGGTGELFF. The CDR3 region has the DNA TGTGCCAGCAGTTACACCAGGGTTGGTGGCACCGGGGAGCTGTTTTTT.